This TCR beta chain was documented in a study of blood T cell repertoires in COVID-19. Sequencing was performed with immunoSEQ multiplex PCR; in TCRdb, only in-frame clones are kept and a portion is missing. The data hold around 300,000 clones, with approximately 90% observed a single time. Participant reports of clinical history set cohort assignment. Donors in Cohort 3 who had recovered were those with two negative PCRs, healthcare professional clearance, or resolution of their symptoms. The CDR3 contains 16 residues. Trimming left V 4 bases short and J 6 bases short, with 21 bases between. Germline V gene data show CDR1 as MDHEN and CDR2 as SYDVKM.

Material for sequencing was PBMCs or T cells enriched from blood (not recorded which). The origin of this receptor is a woman aged 45 to 65 who had recovered from COVID-19. The rearrangement uses TRBV28 and TRBJ1-1; D not resolved. CDR3 nucleotides: TGTGCCAGCAGTTCGCGGACTTCACGTTCTTCCCCTGAAGCTTTCTTT. Amino acid sequence: CASSSRTSRSSPEAFF.